A single sample is the source of the 21 T cell receptor beta chains below, sequenced in a study of T cells in narcolepsy. The table came from immunoSEQ multiplex PCR; TCRdb's copy has only in-frame clones and leaves some out. The sample lists around 34,000 clones, roughly 80% occurring once. Sequences were obtained from memory (CD45RA-) CD4+ T cells from blood. The receptor source for this set is a human donor in good health.

The table lists this clone with a count of one. This rearrangement joins TRBV9 to TRBJ2-5; D unclear. CDR1 is SGDLS, CDR2 YYNGEE, per germline. The CDR3 runs to 15 residues. Deletions cut 0 bases from V and 3 bases from J, with 12 bases between. CDR3 sequence: CASSVGPSAEETQYF. The CDR3, as DNA: TGTGCCAGCAGCGTAGGGCCTAGTGCCGAAGAGACCCAGTACTTC.

The rearrangement uses TRBV7-9 and TRBJ1-5, with D hard to call. Trimming took off 5 bases at V and 5 bases at J, with 10 bases between the two ends. This CDR3 has 13 residues. The germline V gene has CDR1 SEHNR and CDR2 FQNEAQ (reference sequence). The CDR3 here is CASSRTGDQPQHF. The CDR3 DNA sequence: TGTGCCAGCAGCCGCACTGGGGATCAGCCCCAGCATTTT. The full variable domain, its missing parts supplied by reference TRBV7-9 and TRBJ1-5, is DTGVSQNPRHKITKRGQNVTFRCDPISEHNRLYWYRQTLGQGPEFLTYFQNEAQLEKSRLLSDRFSAERPKGSFSTLEIQRTEQGDSAMYLCASSRTGDQPQHFGDGTRLSIL.

V is TRBV13 and J is TRBJ2-7; D perhaps matches TRBD1 (5 bases). The germline V gene has CDR1 PRHDT and CDR2 FYEKMQ (reference sequence). The V end lost 5 bases, the J end lost 6 bases, and 20 bases lay between the germline ends. The CDR3 totals 15 residues. In DNA form, the CDR3 reads TGTGCCAGCAGCGCAACAGGCATGGTCCCCTCCGAGCAGTACTTC. It is translated as CASSATGMVPSEQYF.

The table lists this clone with a few counts. The rearrangement joins TRBV11-2 to TRBJ1-6; 9 bases are a match to TRBD1. The germline CDR1 and CDR2 sequences are SGHAT and FQNNGV. The V segment lost 7 bases and the J segment 9 bases; nucleotides outside the gene matches: 13. The CDR3 spans 16 residues. As DNA, the CDR3 is TGTGCCAGCAAAACACTACAGGGGGCGTCAAGTTCACCCCTCCACTTT. It specifies CASKTLQGASSSPLHF.

This chain joins TRBV19 and TRBJ2-2, with 9 nucleotides matching TRBD1. Trimming at V came to 7 bases and at J to 1 base, leaving 7 bases not matched to a gene. Germline CDR1 LNHDA, CDR2 SQIVND (reference sequence). This CDR3 comprises 16 residues. CDR3 in amino acids: CASMNRGRRNTGELFF. The DNA for the CDR3 is TGTGCCAGTATGAACAGGGGGCGCCGGAACACCGGGGAGCTGTTTTTT.

The chain links TRBV7-2 to TRBJ2-3; 10 nucleotides line up with TRBD2. Germline trimming cut 7 bases from V and 7 bases from J; bases unmatched to any gene: 5. From germline, CDR1 is SGHTA and CDR2 FQGNSA. The CDR3 length is 13 residues. This CDR3 reads CASTSGSINTQYF. The CDR3 DNA sequence: TGTGCCAGCACTAGCGGGAGCATCAATACGCAGTATTTT. The whole variable domain, remainder taken from reference TRBV7-2 and TRBJ2-3, is GAGVSQSPSNKVTEKGKDVELRCDPISGHTALYWYRQSLGQGLEFLIYFQGNSAPDKSGLPSDRFSAERTGGSVSTLTIQRTQQEDSAVYLCASTSGSINTQYFGPGTRLTVL.

V gene TRBV30 combines with J gene TRBJ1-2, with TRBD1 as a possible D gene (6 bases). This CDR3 spans 13 amino acids. Per the germline V gene, CDR1 is GTSNPN and CDR2 is SVGIG (reference sequence). Trimming left V 4 bases short and J 6 bases short, with 15 bases between. In DNA form, the CDR3 reads TGTGCCTGGACGTCCAGGGGAGAGGATGGCTACACCTTC. Its translation is CAWTSRGEDGYTF.

The chain recombines TRBV5-1 with TRBJ2-1, with TRBD2 matching 7 bases. CDR3 length: 14 amino acids. Germline CDR1 SGHRS, CDR2 YFSETQ. In nucleotides, the CDR3 is TGCGCGAGCGGGGAAGGGGTTTCCTACAATGAGCAGTTCTTC. It specifies CASGEGVSYNEQFF.

The sample holds one count of this clone. V usage is TRBV7-6 and J usage is TRBJ1-2; 9 nucleotides agree with TRBD1. The ends lost 1 base at V and 4 bases at J; junction bases unmatched: 7. The CDR3 runs to 16 residues. Germline V gives CDR1 SGHVS, CDR2 FNYEAQ. The CDR3 DNA reads TGTGCCAGCAGCTTAGGCGTGGGACAGGGCAGCTATGGCTACACCTTC. This gives the protein CASSLGVGQGSYGYTF.

The gene calls are TRBV18 and TRBJ2-7; 7 bases fit TRBD1. Germline V gene sequence: CDR1 KGHSH, CDR2 LQKENI. Losses at the gene ends were 5 bases for V and 2 bases for J; bases not matched to a gene: 12. This CDR3 has 16 residues. The CDR3: CASSSLPGQITYEQYF. The CDR3 DNA is TGTGCCAGCTCATCACTACCGGGACAGATCACCTACGAGCAGTACTTC.

V gene TRBV15 combines with J gene TRBJ1-1, with D possibly matching TRBD1 (5 bases). The V gene's germline CDR1 is LNHNV and CDR2 YYDKDF (reference sequence). The CDR3 is 13 amino acids. Trimming pared 5 bases from V and 7 bases from J, leaving 14 bases between. The CDR3 DNA reads TGTGCCACCAGCTGGGGTGGGGGGAATGAAGCTTTCTTT. It yields the protein CATSWGGGNEAFF.

J is TRBJ2-2 and V is TRBV5-1; 8 bases match TRBD1. The CDR3 has 14 amino acids. Germline V gene sequence: CDR1 SGHRS, CDR2 YFSETQ. J lost 6 bases, V lost 3 bases, and 4 bases had no gene match. CDR3 loop: CASSYGQGAGELFF. In nucleotides, the CDR3 is TGCGCCAGCAGCTACGGACAGGGCGCCGGGGAGCTGTTTTTT.

The rearrangement joins TRBV5-1 to TRBJ2-1; 12 bases match TRBD1. From germline, CDR1 is SGHRS and CDR2 YFSETQ. The CDR3 is 15 amino acids. The J segment lost 6 bases and the V segment lost 4 bases, leaving 5 bases of the junction unmatched. The CDR3 region is CASSTEGQGANEQFF. CDR3 DNA: TGCGCCAGCAGCACAGAGGGACAGGGGGCCAATGAGCAGTTCTTC. Full variable domain (missing parts from reference TRBV5-1 and TRBJ2-1): KAGVTQTPRYLIKTRGQQVTLSCSPISGHRSVSWYQQTPGQGLQFLFEYFSETQRNKGNFPGRFSGRQFSNSRSEMNVSTLELGDSALYLCASSTEGQGANEQFFGPGTRLTVL.

This chain uses TRBV7-9 with TRBJ2-7; the D gene is possibly TRBD2 (7 bases). This CDR3 spans 13 amino acids. V was pared by 4 bases and J by 3 bases, with 10 bases between. Germline V gene lookup returns CDR1 SEHNR and CDR2 FQNEAQ (reference sequence). CDR3: CASSSRGGYEQYF. Here the CDR3 DNA reads TGTGCCAGCAGCTCGAGGGGGGGCTACGAGCAGTACTTC. The full variable domain, rest sourced from reference TRBV7-9 and TRBJ2-7, is DTGVSQNPRHKITKRGQNVTFRCDPISEHNRLYWYRQTLGQGPEFLTYFQNEAQLEKSRLLSDRFSAERPKGSFSTLEIQRTEQGDSAMYLCASSSRGGYEQYFGPGTRLTVT.

The chain links TRBV12-5 to TRBJ2-7, with TRBD2 matching 7 bases. Looked up from germline, CDR1 is LGHNT and CDR2 is FRNRAP. The V and J ends lost 5 bases and 5 bases, in that order; junction bases with no gene match: 12. There are 15 residues in the CDR3. In DNA, the CDR3 is TGTGCTAGTGGTCACCGAGGGGCGGGAGATCACGAGCAGTACTTC. Its translation is CASGHRGAGDHEQYF.

This chain connects TRBV15 to TRBJ2-3; D is ambiguous. Germline V gene lookup returns CDR1 LNHNV and CDR2 YYDKDF (reference sequence). The ends were cut back, 0 bases at V and 9 bases at J, with 4 bases in the middle. The CDR3 loop spans 11 amino acids. The CDR3 DNA sequence: TGTGCCACCAGCAGAGATCGAACGCAGTATTTT. Translation gives CATSRDRTQYF. The variable domain in full, with the rest retrieved from reference TRBV15 and TRBJ2-3, is DAMVIQNPRYQVTQFGKPVTLSCSQTLNHNVMYWYQQKSSQAPKLLFHYYDKDFNNEADTPDNFQSRRPNTSFCFLDIRSPGLGDTAMYLCATSRDRTQYFGPGTRLTVL.

This rearrangement joins TRBV6-4 to TRBJ2-2; 12 bases fit TRBD2. The CDR3 covers 15 residues. With V trimmed by 3 bases and J by 6 bases, 2 bases remained unmatched. Germline CDR1 reads MRHNA; CDR2 reads SNTAGT. This chain's CDR3 is CASSELAGGAGELFF. CDR3 coding DNA: TGTGCCAGCAGTGAACTAGCGGGAGGTGCCGGGGAGCTGTTTTTT.

This chain joins TRBV2 and TRBJ1-2, with 7 bases identical to TRBD1. V shed 8 bases and J 6 bases; nucleotides not matched to a gene: 15. Germline assignment: CDR1 SNHLY and CDR2 FYNNEI. The length of the CDR3 is 15 residues. DNA for the CDR3: TGTGCCAGCGGGGAGGGTAGGGGACAGTCCCATGGCTACACCTTC. Residues: CASGEGRGQSHGYTF.

V and J are TRBV6-1 and TRBJ1-2; 7 bases map to TRBD1. Germline-derived CDR1 and CDR2 are MNHNS and SASEGT. V dropped 1 base and J dropped 6; count of bases not matched to a gene: 8. The length of the CDR3 is 15 residues. For the CDR3, the DNA is TGTGCCAGCAGTGAAGTGGGTGGGGACAGCGATGGCTACACCTTC. Translating it yields CASSEVGGDSDGYTF.

The rearrangement links TRBV6-6 to TRBJ1-4; possibly TRBD1 for D (5 bases). Per the germline V gene, CDR1 is MNHNY and CDR2 is SVGAGI (reference sequence). Trimming left V 6 bases short and J 8 bases short, with 13 bases between. The CDR3 totals 13 residues. The CDR3: CASRGREGEKLFF. CDR3 nucleotide sequence: TGTGCCAGCAGGGGGCGGGAAGGCGAAAAACTGTTTTTT.

This sequence joins TRBV7-2 and TRBJ2-1; 8 bases are a match to TRBD2. Unmatched junction bases numbered 7, after V lost 4 bases and J lost 8 bases. The CDR3 has 14 amino acids. Germline assignment: CDR1 SGHTA and CDR2 FQGNSA. The CDR3 loop is CASSSSSGYDEQFF. DNA of the CDR3: TGTGCCAGCAGCTCGTCTAGCGGGTACGATGAGCAGTTCTTC.